This paragraph covers one T cell receptor (beta chain) sequence. Its antigen is not known. This sample stems from a study of STAT5B mutations in CD4+ large granular lymphocyte leukemia. This was a survey-level run. In the authors' methods: A productive frequency of 2.59 x 10-5 was the lowest detectable. Here immunoSEQ multiplex PCR was the method, and the copy in TCRdb shows in-frame clones only, minus some. The V and J calls and clone size are taken from that table; D and trimming were inferred from the DNA. This sample has 7,600 or so clones; roughly 80% occur once, and the top ten carry 65% to 75%. Points from the study as a whole: Main leukemic clonotypes were patient-specific, but around 25% appeared at low frequency elsewhere. 8/27 top patient clones versus 2/35 control clones were TRBV06-family.

Losses at the gene ends were 6 bases for V and 3 bases for J; bases not matched to a gene: 6. Germline loops: CDR1 MRHNA, CDR2 SNTAGT. This CDR3 spans 15 amino acids. The receptor was isolated from a woman aged 60-70 years with CD4+ T-cell large granular lymphocyte leukemia. What was sequenced was PBMCs. The V gene is TRBV6-4, the J gene TRBJ2-1, with 9 bases matching TRBD1. In DNA, the CDR3 is TGTGCCAGCAGCCCCCGACAGGGGGGCTACAATGAGCAGTTCTTC. Its translation: CASSPRQGGYNEQFF.